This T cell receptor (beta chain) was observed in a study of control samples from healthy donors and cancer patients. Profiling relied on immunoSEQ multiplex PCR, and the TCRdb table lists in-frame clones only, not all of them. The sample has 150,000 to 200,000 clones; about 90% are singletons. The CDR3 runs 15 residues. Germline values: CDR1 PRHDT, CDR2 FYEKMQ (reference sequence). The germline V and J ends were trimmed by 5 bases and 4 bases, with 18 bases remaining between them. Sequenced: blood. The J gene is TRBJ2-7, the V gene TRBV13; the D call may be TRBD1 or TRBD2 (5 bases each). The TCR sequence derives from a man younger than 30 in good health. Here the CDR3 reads CASSRSGGGRYEQYF. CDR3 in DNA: TGTGCCAGCAGCCGCAGTGGGGGTGGTCGGTACGAGCAGTACTTC.